A selection of T cell receptor beta chains follows, all from one sample in a study of early T cells in non-severe SARS-CoV-2 infection. TCRdb used MiXCR to reprocess the 5' RACE reads, holding one entry per CDR3 protein. The repertoire has around 80,000 distinct CDR3 sequences, roughly 13% of them found once; the top ten carry over 1.2%. The material sequenced was whole blood. These receptors originate from an adult who was a healthcare worker with PCR-confirmed SARS-CoV-2 infection or an uninfected control (not recorded which). Both conserved end residues are part of each CDR3. The D gene is left open where the match is weak. The size entry is marked missing in some rows and otherwise reads once, few, many or a size class.

J gene,V gene,D gene,clone size,CDR3 DNA,CDR3 protein
TRBJ1-1,TRBV25-1,TRBD1,few,TGTGCCAGCAGAGACAGGGCCACTGAAGCTTTCTTT,CASRDRATEAFF
TRBJ2-1,TRBV29-1,.,few,TGCAGCGTCCGCTGGGGTCTCAATGAGCAGTTCTTC,CSVRWGLNEQFF
TRBJ1-1,TRBV7-8,TRBD1,few,TGTGCCAGCAGCCCCAACAGGGGGCTGGGGACTGAAGCTTTCTTT,CASSPNRGLGTEAFF
TRBJ2-1,TRBV20-1,.,few,TGCAGTGCTAGAGATCCGAGGCCCGGGCAAGAGCAGTTCTTC,CSARDPRPGQEQFF
TRBJ2-1,TRBV13,TRBD1,many,TGTGCCAGCAGCCCGGGACAGGGAAGGGATGAGCAGTTCTTC,CASSPGQGRDEQFF
TRBJ2-3,TRBV18,.,many,TGTGCCAGCTCATCTTTCCAGGGAAGCACAGATACGCAGTATTTT,CASSSFQGSTDTQYF
TRBJ1-1,TRBV7-8,.,.,TGTGCCAGCAGTTCGAAAGGCGGGGGGACTGAAGCTTTCTTT,CASSSKGGGTEAFF
TRBJ2-5,TRBV4-2,TRBD2,many,TGTGCCAGCAGCCAAGGACTAGCGGGGGGATTTGAGACCCAGTACTTC,CASSQGLAGGFETQYF
TRBJ2-2,TRBV6-5,TRBD2,.,TGTGCCAGCAGCTCAAGGACTAGCGGGGACACAAACACCGGGGAGCTGTTTTTT,CASSSRTSGDTNTGELFF
TRBJ2-7,TRBV30,.,many,TGTGCCTGGAGTGGAGCGCGGGGCTCCTACGAGCAGTACTTC,CAWSGARGSYEQYF
TRBJ2-1,TRBV9,.,few,TGTGCCAGCAGCGTAGTCGACCGCCGCTCCTACAATGAGCAGTTCTTC,CASSVVDRRSYNEQFF
TRBJ1-5,TRBV7-6,.,many,TGTGCCAGCAGCCCCTTCGAAGGGTCCGGGCAGCCCCAGCATTTT,CASSPFEGSGQPQHF
TRBJ2-2,TRBV4-3,.,.,TGCGCCAGCAGCCTAGAGGGGGACGGGGAGCTGTTTTTT,CASSLEGDGELFF
TRBJ1-2,TRBV6-6,.,.,TGTGCCAGCAGTTATCCGGGGGCGCAGGGAAGGGTGGACTACACCTTC,CASSYPGAQGRVDYTF
TRBJ2-7,TRBV29-1,.,few,TGCAGCGTTGGGACAGAGAGCTCCTACGAGCAGTACTTC,CSVGTESSYEQYF
TRBJ2-1,TRBV11-2,TRBD2,.,TGTGCCAGCAGCCCCGTGGGACTAGCGGGGGAGAACAATGAGCAGTTCTTC,CASSPVGLAGENNEQFF
TRBJ2-7,TRBV7-8,.,.,TGTGCCAGCAGCTCACTGTGGGGTGTACCCGACGAGCAGTACTTC,CASSSLWGVPDEQYF
TRBJ1-2,TRBV14,.,many,TGTGCCAGCAGCCGCGCCAGGAGCGGGGGCTACACCTTC,CASSRARSGGYTF
TRBJ1-1,TRBV6-2/TRBV6-3,TRBD1,few,TGTGCCAGCACGATACTGGGACAGGGGAACACTGAAGCTTTCTTT,CASTILGQGNTEAFF
TRBJ2-2,TRBV30,TRBD2,many,TGTGCCTGGAGTGTAGGGGCTAGCGGGGGCCTCGTAGGCACCGGGGAGCTGTTTTTT,CAWSVGASGGLVGTGELFF
TRBJ2-1,TRBV12-3/TRBV12-4,.,many,TGTGCCAGCAGTTTCGGCAGCAATGAGCAGTTCTTC,CASSFGSNEQFF
TRBJ1-1,TRBV20-1,.,.,TGCAGTGCCATTGAAGGAGTGAACACTGAAGCTTTCTTT,CSAIEGVNTEAFF
TRBJ1-4,TRBV11-1,.,.,TGTGCCAGCAGTCGTCCGGGACGAGGTGAAAAACTGTTTTTT,CASSRPGRGEKLFF
TRBJ2-7,TRBV9,.,few,TGTGCCAGCAGCGTAGGGCCACAGACCTACGAGCAGTACTTC,CASSVGPQTYEQYF
TRBJ2-6,TRBV27,.,many,TGTGCCAGCAGTTCCCGCCTCTCTGGGGCCAACGTCCTGACTTTC,CASSSRLSGANVLTF
TRBJ2-1,TRBV4-3,.,few,TGCGCCAGCAGCCAAGGTGACAGACTCAATGAGCAGTTCTTC,CASSQGDRLNEQFF
TRBJ2-1,TRBV7-6,TRBD2,many,TGTGCCAGCAGCTCCCCCGGGACTAGCGGGGGAGGTTGGCAGTTCTTC,CASSSPGTSGGGWQFF
TRBJ2-2,TRBV2,.,.,TGTGCCAGCAGTGAAGCAGGGACGGGCACCGGGGAGCTGTTTTTT,CASSEAGTGTGELFF
TRBJ2-5,TRBV5-1,TRBD2,.,TGCGCCAGCAGCCAAGTTAGCGGGGGCGGGCAAGAGACCCAGTACTTC,CASSQVSGGGQETQYF
TRBJ2-7,TRBV27,.,few,TGTGCCAGCAGTTTCAGGGAGGGGGACGAGCAGTACTTC,CASSFREGDEQYF
TRBJ1-5,TRBV3-1,.,few,TGTGCCAGCAGCCAAGATTTAGGGGGGTGGAGGCAGCCCCAGCATTTT,CASSQDLGGWRQPQHF
TRBJ1-2,TRBV7-8,.,once,TGTGCCAGCAGCTTAGGGGGGGGCCCTCGCGCCTATGGCTACACCTTC,CASSLGGGPRAYGYTF
TRBJ2-3,TRBV14,.,.,TGTGCCAGCAGCCAAGGCCGACCGTGCACAGATACGCAGTATTTT,CASSQGRPCTDTQYF
TRBJ2-3,TRBV9,TRBD1,.,TGTGCCAGCAGCGTCCCAGCCCCGACAGGGGGCGAGTGGACAGATACGCAGTATTTT,CASSVPAPTGGEWTDTQYF
TRBJ2-1,TRBV29-1,.,many,TGCAGCGTTCTGTACAGGTTGAGCTCCTACAATGAGCAGTTCTTC,CSVLYRLSSYNEQFF
TRBJ2-7,TRBV5-1,.,few,TGCGCCAGCAGCTTGGCCGGGACTCCGAACCAATACGAGCAGTACTTC,CASSLAGTPNQYEQYF
TRBJ1-2,TRBV5-4,TRBD1,.,TGTGCCAGCAGACGGACAGGGTTTAACTATGGCTACACCTTC,CASRRTGFNYGYTF
TRBJ2-3,TRBV7-6,.,few,TGTGCCAGCAGCCTGACCTTAGCGGCTACAGATACGCAGTATTTT,CASSLTLAATDTQYF
TRBJ1-4,TRBV20-1,.,many,TGCAGTGCCCCAGCTCACCTCGCAACTAATGAAAAACTGTTTTTT,CSAPAHLATNEKLFF
TRBJ2-1,TRBV30,.,many,TGTGCCTGGAGTGTACTAAGGACTTACAATGAGCAGTTCTTC,CAWSVLRTYNEQFF
TRBJ1-5,TRBV20-1,.,many,TGCAGTGCTAGGAGAGGGCTTAATCAGCCCCAGCATTTT,CSARRGLNQPQHF
TRBJ2-7,TRBV11-2,.,few,TGTGCCAGCAGCACCGGGACTCTAAGCTACGAGCAGTACTTC,CASSTGTLSYEQYF
TRBJ2-5,TRBV25-1,.,few,TGTGCCAGCAGTGTAGGAGGCTCTCAAGAGACCCAGTACTTC,CASSVGGSQETQYF